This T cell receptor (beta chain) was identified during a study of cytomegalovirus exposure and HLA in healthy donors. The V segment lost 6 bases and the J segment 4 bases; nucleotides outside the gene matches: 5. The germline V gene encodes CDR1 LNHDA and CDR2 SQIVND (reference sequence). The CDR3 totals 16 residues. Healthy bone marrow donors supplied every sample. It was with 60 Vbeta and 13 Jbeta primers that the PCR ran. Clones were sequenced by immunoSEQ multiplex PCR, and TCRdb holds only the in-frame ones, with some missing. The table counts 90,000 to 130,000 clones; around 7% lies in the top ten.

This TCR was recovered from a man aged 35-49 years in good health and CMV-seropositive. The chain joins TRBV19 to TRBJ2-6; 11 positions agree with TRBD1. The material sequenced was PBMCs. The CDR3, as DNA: TGTGCCAGTAGCCGGGACAGGGGGAGCGGGGCCAACGTCCTGACTTTC. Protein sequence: CASSRDRGSGANVLTF.